This paragraph reports one TCR beta chain. Its antigen specificity is not known. No base quality values were provided; no much bigger clone lies one nucleotide off. This sample was taken from a study of T cell changes during pregnancy in multiple sclerosis (dated 2019 in TCRdb). Broadly, across the study: In women with multiple sclerosis, the researchers looked at how the T cell repertoire shifted as pregnancy progressed.

CDR1 LNHDA and CDR2 SQIVND were looked up in the germline V gene (reference sequence). The CDR3 contains 16 residues, cysteine and phenylalanine counted. The kept DNA is CDR3 alone, 48 bases in frame from the first base. V is pared back by 0 bases and J by 1 base, with 10 bases lying between the germline termini. The library was obtained by the immunoSEQ multiplex PCR assay. TCRdb retrieved this table from immuneACCESS and kept in-frame rearrangements only. Not all clones are present; in checked studies, unresolved V genes account for under half, and no reason is known for the remainder. This sample holds roughly 42,000 clones; roughly 87% were observed only once. 0.5% to 0.65% of the sample goes to the ten largest clones.

This clonotype was sampled from a female donor with multiple sclerosis, enrolled in a pregnancy study. The chain couples TRBV19 to TRBJ2-1, with the D gene not clear enough to name. Sample: CD4+ T cells from peripheral blood mononuclear cells, taken in the first trimester of pregnancy. The sequenced DNA: TGTGCCAGTAGTATAGATGGGCTATTATCCTACAATGAGCAGTTCTTC. This is translated as CASSIDGLLSYNEQFF.